The 32 T cell receptor beta chains below were found in one sample sequenced in a study of T-cell memory formation after mild COVID-19. Each CDR3 protein gets one entry after TCRdb re-called the 5' RACE reads with MiXCR. The repertoire has hundreds of thousands of distinct CDR3 sequences, about 16% of them found once; the top ten carry approximately 20%. Sequencing was done on a sample of PBMCs or a T cell subset sorted from them (not recorded which). These receptors came from a man between 18 and 35 years old who had mild COVID-19 (a few samples of this study predate the infection). Cell type and time point are not known.

The chain combines TRBV5-1 with TRBJ2-1, with 7 nucleotides matching TRBD2. The junction had 6 bases not matched to a gene; V was cut back by 1 base and J by 5 bases. The germline V gene encodes CDR1 SGHRS and CDR2 YFSETQ. This CDR3 region has 15 residues. This chain's CDR3 is CASSLTGGFNNEQFF. In DNA, the CDR3 is TGCGCCAGCAGCTTGACGGGGGGTTTCAACAATGAGCAGTTCTTC.

The chain employs TRBV10-3 and TRBJ2-3; no firm D call. This CDR3 contains 12 residues. Germline CDR1 reads ENHRY; CDR2 reads SYGVKD. The V end was cut by 6 bases, the J end by 4 bases, with 8 bases between. The CDR3: CAIRTSPDTQYF. The CDR3 nucleotides read TGTGCCATCAGGACGAGTCCAGATACGCAGTATTTT.

This clonotype was observed at least ten times. The rearrangement joins TRBV4-2 to TRBJ1-6; D is possibly TRBD1 (5 bases). Germline CDR1 is LGHNA and CDR2 is YNFKEQ. Trimming removed 0 bases at V and 7 bases at J, with 10 bases between. This CDR3 comprises 15 residues. The CDR3 loop is CASSQETERNSPLHF. The CDR3 DNA follows: TGTGCCAGCAGCCAAGAGACAGAACGCAATTCACCCCTCCACTTT.

The chain combines TRBV24-1 with TRBJ2-5; 12 positions match TRBD2. The CDR3 totals 13 residues. Trimming at V came to 5 bases and at J to 7 bases, leaving 1 base not matched to a gene. Germline V lookup: CDR1 KGHDR, CDR2 SFDVKD. The CDR3 DNA is TGTGCCACCAGTGGGGGACTAGCGGGGACCCAGTACTTC. Amino acids: CATSGGLAGTQYF.

The genes are TRBV27 and TRBJ1-2; TRBD1 is a possible D gene (6 bases). The CDR3 has 15 amino acids. CDR1 and CDR2 (germline): MNHEY, SMNVEV (reference sequence). Trimming removed 2 bases from V and 3 bases from J, with 13 bases in between. The CDR3 region has the DNA TGTGCCAGCAGTTTAGGGGGGGCCGGGTACTATGGCTACACCTTC. Encoded protein: CASSLGGAGYYGYTF.

This chain joins TRBV6-5 and TRBJ1-3; D not certain. This CDR3 region has 12 residues. V lost 6 bases and J lost 4, with 7 bases in between. Germline loops: CDR1 MNHEY, CDR2 SVGAGI. CDR3 protein: CASRSEGNTIYF. CDR3 DNA sequence: TGTGCCAGCAGGTCGGAGGGAAACACCATATATTTT.

This clonotype was counted a few times. V and J are TRBV5-5 and TRBJ2-3; 8 nucleotides align to TRBD1. Trimming cost V 0 bases and J 3 bases; bases outside gene matches: 6. Germline V gene data show CDR1 as SGHKS and CDR2 as YYEKEE (reference sequence). This CDR3 has 16 amino acids. The CDR3 sequence is CASSLGTGHGTDTQYF. CDR3 in DNA: TGTGCCAGCAGCTTGGGGACAGGGCACGGTACAGATACGCAGTATTTT.

This clonotype was counted a few times. The J gene is TRBJ1-1, the V gene TRBV5-1; no firm D call. The V and J ends lost 0 bases and 0 bases respectively, with 15 bases between them. This CDR3 is built from 17 residues. Germline assignment: CDR1 SGHRS and CDR2 YFSETQ. CDR3 loop: CASSLAEAGILNTEAFF. The CDR3 DNA sequence: TGCGCCAGCAGCTTGGCCGAGGCAGGAATACTGAACACTGAAGCTTTCTTT.

In its sample, this clonotype was seen a few times. The rearrangement joins TRBV5-1 to TRBJ1-4, with D hard to call. Trimming stripped 0 bases from V and 5 bases from J, with 5 bases between. Germline V gene data show CDR1 as SGHRS and CDR2 as YFSETQ. The CDR3 is 13 amino acids. This CDR3 reads CASSLGENEKLFF. The CDR3 DNA is TGCGCCAGCAGCTTGGGGGAGAATGAAAAACTGTTTTTT.

The V and J genes are TRBV28 and TRBJ1-2; D gene unclear. CDR1 is MDHEN, CDR2 SYDVKM, per germline. This CDR3 comprises 13 residues. Trimming took off 5 bases at V and 4 bases at J, with 11 bases between the two ends. The CDR3 sequence: CASSDQASYGYTF. CDR3 in DNA: TGTGCCAGCAGTGATCAGGCCTCCTATGGCTACACCTTC.

The V gene is TRBV7-9, the J gene TRBJ2-7, with 7 nucleotides matching TRBD2. The CDR3 consists of 13 residues. V was pared by 5 bases and J by 4 bases, with 5 bases of the junction left unmatched. Germline CDR1 SEHNR, CDR2 FQNEAQ (reference sequence). The CDR3: CASSPLGGYEQYV. The CDR3 coding sequence is TGTGCCAGCAGCCCCCTGGGGGGGTACGAGCAGTACGTC.

This clonotype showed up just a few times. CDR3 sequence reads: CASSVHRLASGADTQYF. CDR3 nucleotides: TGCGCCAGCAGCGTCCACAGATTAGCGTCCGGTGCAGATACGCAGTATTTT. The gene calls are TRBV4-1 and TRBJ2-3; TRBD2 is a possible D gene (5 bases). This CDR3 has 17 residues. Germline V CDR1 and CDR2: MGHRA, YSYEKL. V gave up 5 bases and J gave up 4 bases, with 22 bases separating them.

This clonotype was recorded a few times. The chain uses TRBV7-9 and TRBJ2-1; D possibly corresponds to TRBD2 (5 bases). The CDR3 is 10 residues long. V gave up 1 base and J gave up 15 bases, with 7 bases separating them. The germline V gene encodes CDR1 SEHNR and CDR2 FQNEAQ (reference sequence). The CDR3 is CASSLERLFF. The CDR3 nucleotides read TGTGCCAGCAGCTTAGAGCGGCTGTTCTTC.

This clonotype was counted a few times. The chain carries TRBV24-1 and TRBJ2-1; possibly TRBD2 for D (7 bases). The germline V gene has CDR1 KGHDR and CDR2 SFDVKD. The V end lost 7 bases, the J end lost 1 base, and 10 bases lay between the germline ends. This CDR3 is built from 14 residues. CDR3 amino acids: CATSRGASYNEQFF. DNA of the CDR3: TGTGCCACCAGCCGGGGGGCATCCTACAATGAGCAGTTCTTC.

Here the CDR3 reads CASSFRAGPPQYF. The CDR3 nucleotides are TGTGCCAGCAGTTTCCGGGCAGGACCCCCTCAGTACTTC. The genes are TRBV12-3 or TRBV12-4 and TRBJ2-7; no clear D gene. The CDR3 contains 13 residues. With 3 bases removed from V and 10 bases from J, the gap between germline ends came to 16 bases.

The V gene is TRBV24-1, the J gene TRBJ1-5; perhaps TRBD1 as D (5 bases). V lost 5 bases and J 5 bases, leaving 24 bases between the germline ends. This CDR3 is 18 amino acids long. CDR1 and CDR2 (germline): KGHDR, SFDVKD. DNA for the CDR3: TGTGCCACCAGTGTCCTAAAGGAATTGAGTTGGGGCTATCAGCCCCAGCATTTT. It yields the protein CATSVLKELSWGYQPQHF.

In its sample, this clonotype was seen a few times. The CDR3 sequence: CATLRQGSYGYTF. In nucleotides, the CDR3 is TGTGCCACCCTAAGACAGGGGAGCTATGGCTACACCTTC. V usage is TRBV6-2 or TRBV6-3 and J usage is TRBJ1-2, with TRBD1 matching 8 bases. The CDR3 has 13 residues. Germline V gives CDR1 MNHEY, CDR2 SVGEGT. The junction had 8 bases not matched to a gene; V was cut back by 10 bases and J by 4 bases.

In this sample, this clonotype turned up a few times. The rearrangement uses TRBV7-6 and TRBJ1-5; possible D gene TRBD1, 5 bases. Between the trimmed V and J ends, which lost 5 bases and 1 base, there was a span of 12 bases. This CDR3 is 15 amino acids long. Germline CDR1 is SGHVS and CDR2 is FNYEAQ. The CDR3 DNA sequence: TGTGCCAGCAGCCAGGGTGTGGGGAGCAATCAGCCCCAGCATTTT. Its protein product is CASSQGVGSNQPQHF.

The chain is built from TRBV12-3 or TRBV12-4 and TRBJ1-2, with D unclear. This CDR3 has 15 amino acids. Trimming took off 7 bases at V and 4 bases at J, with 19 bases between the two ends. CDR3 amino acids: CASNRDVITSYGYTF. CDR3 sequence (DNA): TGTGCCAGCAACAGAGATGTCATAACCAGCTATGGCTACACCTTC.

The V gene is TRBV24-1, the J gene TRBJ2-7; D remains unclear. From germline, CDR1 is KGHDR and CDR2 SFDVKD. The CDR3 runs to 16 residues. The V gene lost 9 bases and the J gene lost 2 bases, with 22 bases spanning the gap. The DNA of the CDR3 is TGTGCCACCGAGGTAGTTGTGAAACTTCCACCCTACGAGCAGTACGTC. It yields the protein CATEVVVKLPPYEQYV.

The chain combines TRBV5-6 with TRBJ2-3; 7 positions agree with TRBD2. CDR1 SGHDT and CDR2 YYEEEE come from the germline V gene. V lost 4 bases to trimming and J lost 6 bases; unmatched junction nucleotides: 17. The CDR3 is made up of 17 amino acids. This CDR3 reads CASSQRPWTRSPDTQYF. For the CDR3, the DNA is TGTGCCAGCAGCCAGAGACCTTGGACTAGGTCTCCGGATACGCAGTATTTT.

The chain joins TRBV4-3 to TRBJ1-2, with 10 bases fitting TRBD1. With 1 base clipped from V and 6 bases from J, the junction kept 11 bases outside the gene matches. Germline lookup yields CDR1 LGHNA and CDR2 YSLEER. This CDR3 comprises 17 residues. Written as DNA, the CDR3 is TGCGCCAGCAGCCAAGGAGGCGGAAGACAGGGGGCCGATGGCTACACCTTC. Its translation is CASSQGGGRQGADGYTF.

The chain recombines TRBV5-1 with TRBJ1-5; D is unresolved. Germline V gene lookup returns CDR1 SGHRS and CDR2 YFSETQ. V shed 4 bases and J shed 1 base, with 9 bases lying between them. This CDR3 spans 14 amino acids. DNA of the CDR3: TGCGCCAGCAGCCTATCCCCCAGCAATCAGCCCCAGCATTTT. Its protein is CASSLSPSNQPQHF.

This chain links TRBV12-3 or TRBV12-4 with TRBJ2-5, with TRBD2 as a possible D gene (5 bases). V shed 4 bases and J shed 7 bases, with 10 bases lying between them. The CDR3 length is 12 residues. In nucleotides, the CDR3 is TGTGCCAGCAGTTCGGGATTGTGGACCCAGTACTTC. Translated: CASSSGLWTQYF.

This clonotype was seen a handful of times. The chain combines TRBV6-6 with TRBJ2-3, with D hard to call. Germline-derived CDR1 and CDR2 are MNHNY and SVGAGI (reference sequence). Deletions cut 6 bases from V and 0 bases from J, with 13 bases between. The CDR3 totals 15 residues. The CDR3 coding sequence is TGTGCCAGCAGGAAGCTGGGAAGAAGCACAGATACGCAGTATTTT. Its protein is CASRKLGRSTDTQYF.

Only a few counts were recorded for this clonotype. The rearrangement joins TRBV20-1 to TRBJ1-1, with D unclear. The germline CDR1 and CDR2 sequences are DFQATT and SNEGSKA (reference sequence). The CDR3 contains 12 residues. Deletions cut 3 bases from V and 6 bases from J, with 11 bases between. CDR3 in amino acids: CSARKAGAEAFF. The CDR3 DNA is TGCAGTGCTAGGAAGGCAGGCGCTGAAGCTTTCTTT.

This clonotype turned up a few times. V gene TRBV29-1 combines with J gene TRBJ2-1; the D gene is possibly TRBD1 (6 bases). The CDR3 covers 13 residues. Trimming removed 4 bases at V and 5 bases at J, with 12 bases between. Germline loops: CDR1 SQVTM, CDR2 ANQGSEA. The CDR3 sequence is CSVARDTNNEQFF. The CDR3 nucleotides read TGCAGCGTTGCCCGGGACACGAACAATGAGCAGTTCTTC.

The genes are TRBV28 and TRBJ1-6; D remains unclear. CDR1 MDHEN and CDR2 SYDVKM come from the germline V gene. CDR3 length: 16 amino acids. The V end was cut by 2 bases, the J end by 10 bases, with 18 bases between. CDR3 sequence reads: CASSLRAPGSGSPLHF. CDR3 coding DNA: TGTGCCAGCAGTTTAAGGGCCCCGGGATCGGGGTCACCCCTCCACTTT.

The chain employs TRBV5-1 and TRBJ2-1; 8 nucleotides agree with TRBD2. Looked up from germline, CDR1 is SGHRS and CDR2 is YFSETQ. Trimming at V came to 1 base and at J to 5 bases, leaving 2 bases not matched to a gene. This CDR3 is 14 amino acids long. The CDR3 loop is CASSLTSGHNEQFF. As DNA, the CDR3 is TGCGCCAGCAGCTTGACTAGCGGCCACAATGAGCAGTTCTTC.

The chain is built from TRBV6-6 and TRBJ2-7; the D gene is possibly TRBD1 (6 bases). The CDR3 length is 15 residues. The V end lost 6 bases, the J end lost 0 bases, and 15 bases lay between the germline ends. Germline values: CDR1 MNHNY, CDR2 SVGAGI (reference sequence). The CDR3 loop is CASRPQDRTSYEQYF. In DNA, the CDR3 is TGTGCCAGCAGACCACAGGACAGAACCTCCTACGAGCAGTACTTC.

This clonotype was counted between two and nine times. The chain recombines TRBV6-2 or TRBV6-3 with TRBJ2-7, with 7 bases matching TRBD1. Germline V lookup: CDR1 MNHEY, CDR2 SVGEGT. V trimming: 6 bases; J trimming: 3 bases; junction bases outside the gene matches: 8. There are 14 residues in the CDR3. CDR3 loop: CASSGTAVIYEQYF. In nucleotides, the CDR3 is TGTGCCAGCAGCGGGACAGCCGTTATCTACGAGCAGTACTTC.

This rearrangement joins TRBV27 to TRBJ2-7, with 9 bases lining up with TRBD1. Germline CDR1 is MNHEY and CDR2 is SMNVEV (reference sequence). The CDR3 is 15 amino acids. With V trimmed by 5 bases and J by 5 bases, 10 bases remained unmatched. CDR3 sequence: CASSPYRGLPNEQYF. CDR3 sequence (DNA): TGTGCCAGCAGTCCATACAGGGGGCTCCCTAACGAGCAGTACTTC.